A single sample is the source of the 5 T cell receptor beta chains below, sequenced in a study of regulatory T cells in long-lasting Graves disease (dated by TCRdb to the early 2020s). Libraries were constructed by multiplex PCR. Sequencer: Illumina HiSeq 4000. To build TCR beta libraries, CDR3 regions were amplified by Arm-PCR using iRepertoire HTBI primers. TCRdb reworked the public reads: Q25 trimming with fastp, MiXCR clone assembly, productive beta chains retained. When rows share a CDR3 protein, they turn into one entry using the most common DNA and genes. This sample holds under 800,000 distinct CDR3 sequences; less than 20% were observed only once. Of the sample, around a sixth is held by the ten largest clones. Reading the label with the study, this specimen's time point is: newly diagnosed GD, antithyroid drugs for less than 3 months. For both TCR sequencing and RNA sequencing, RNA was extracted from PBMCs in TRIzol.

A further study also used this sample, focusing on T cells in Graves' hyperthyroidism and ophthalmopathy.

This specimen consisted of peripheral blood mononuclear cells (PBMCs), obtained at new diagnosis, from a patient treated with antithyroid drugs. All receptors derive from a woman in her 30s with Graves disease. Donor details come from another sample of the same person, matched by shared clones.

This chain uses TRBV25-1 with TRBJ2-1; 8 positions agree with TRBD2. Per the germline V gene, CDR1 is MGHDK and CDR2 is SYGVNS. The CDR3 totals 14 residues. Trimming cost V 1 base and J 10 bases; bases outside gene matches: 6. The CDR3 bases are TGTGCCAGCAGTGAATCAGGACTAGCTTACGAGCAGTTCTTC. Translation gives CASSESGLAYEQFF.

This chain links TRBV28 with TRBJ1-2; possible D gene TRBD1, 6 bases. Germline V gives CDR1 MDHEN, CDR2 SYDVKM. Deletions cut 4 bases from V and 0 bases from J, with 12 bases between. The CDR3 contains 15 residues. The CDR3 is CASSSTGPSNYGYTF. CDR3 nucleotide sequence: TGTGCCAGCAGTTCAACAGGGCCCTCTAACTATGGCTACACCTTC.

Remarks on this clonotype: The junction differs from germline at one of its ends, possibly a read error. The genes are TRBV19 and TRBJ1-5; D is unclear. Per germline, CDR1 LNHDA and CDR2 SQIVND (reference sequence). CDR3 size: 12 residues. The CDR3 DNA follows: TGTGCCAGTTCAGATAGCAGTCAGCCCCAGCATTTT. Translation: CASSDSSQPQHF.

This clonotype occurred many times. The chain joins TRBV28 to TRBJ2-7, with D possibly matching TRBD2 (6 bases). CDR3 length: 14 residues. V dropped 6 bases and J dropped 2 bases, with 14 bases sitting between them. Germline V lookup: CDR1 MDHEN, CDR2 SYDVKM. CDR3 DNA sequence: TGTGCCAGCAGGGCCAGACTAGTTCCCTACGAGCAGTACTTC. This codes for CASRARLVPYEQYF. The full variable domain, completed using reference TRBV28 and TRBJ2-7, is DVKVTQSSRYLVKRTGEKVFLECVQDMDHENMFWYRQDPGLGLRLIYFSYDVKMKEKGDIPEGYSVSREKKERFSLILESASTNQTSMYLCASRARLVPYEQYFGPGTRLTVT.

This chain links TRBV30 with TRBJ2-2; D is unresolved. This CDR3 has 14 residues. Germline-derived CDR1 and CDR2 are GTSNPN and SVGIG (reference sequence). V was trimmed by 2 bases and J by 2 bases, leaving 9 bases between them. CDR3 DNA sequence: TGTGCCTGGAGTCGCGAGGTCAACACCGGGGAGCTGTTTTTT. It is translated as CAWSREVNTGELFF.